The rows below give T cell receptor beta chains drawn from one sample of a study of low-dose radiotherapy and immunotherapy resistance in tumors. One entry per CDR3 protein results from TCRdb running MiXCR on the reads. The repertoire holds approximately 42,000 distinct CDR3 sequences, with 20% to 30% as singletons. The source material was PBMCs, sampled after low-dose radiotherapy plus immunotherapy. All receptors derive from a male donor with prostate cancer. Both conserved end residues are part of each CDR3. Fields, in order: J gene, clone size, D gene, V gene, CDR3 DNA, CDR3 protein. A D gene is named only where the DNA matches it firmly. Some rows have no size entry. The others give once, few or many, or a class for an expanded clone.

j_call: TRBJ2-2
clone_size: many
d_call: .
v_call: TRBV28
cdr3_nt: TGTGCCAGCAGTTTGGGAGGTGCCTTCACCGGGGAGCTGTTTTTT
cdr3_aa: CASSLGGAFTGELFF

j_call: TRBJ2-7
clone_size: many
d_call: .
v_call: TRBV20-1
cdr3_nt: TGCAGTGCTACTGAAAGGGAGGACTACGAGCAGTACTTC
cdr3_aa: CSATEREDYEQYF

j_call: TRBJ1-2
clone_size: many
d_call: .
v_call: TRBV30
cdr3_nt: TGTGCCTGGAGTCCCAGGGAGGGCTACACCTTC
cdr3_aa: CAWSPREGYTF

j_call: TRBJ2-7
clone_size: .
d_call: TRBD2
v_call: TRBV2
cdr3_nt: TGTGCCAGCGACAACGGACTAGCGGGAGTAGGCGAGCAGTACTTC
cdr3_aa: CASDNGLAGVGEQYF

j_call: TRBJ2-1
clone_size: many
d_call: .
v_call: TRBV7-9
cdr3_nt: TGTGCCAGCAGACGACTAATTGGGGTCCGCTCCTACAATGAGCAGTTCTTC
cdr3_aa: CASRRLIGVRSYNEQFF

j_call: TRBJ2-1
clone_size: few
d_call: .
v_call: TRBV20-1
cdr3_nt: TGCAGTGCTAGAGTTTTGACTGAGCAGTTCTTC
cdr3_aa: CSARVLTEQFF

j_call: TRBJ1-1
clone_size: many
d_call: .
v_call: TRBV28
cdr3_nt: TGTGCCAGCAGTTTCACAGGCAGCACTGAAGCTTTCTTT
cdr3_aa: CASSFTGSTEAFF

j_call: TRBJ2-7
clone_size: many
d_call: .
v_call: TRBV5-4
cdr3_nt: TGTGCCAGCAGCTCCACTTACGGGCTGGACGAGCAGTACTTC
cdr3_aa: CASSSTYGLDEQYF

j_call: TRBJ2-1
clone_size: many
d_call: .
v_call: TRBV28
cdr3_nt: TGTGCCAGCAGTTTAAAGGACCGGGAGCAGTTCTTC
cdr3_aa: CASSLKDREQFF

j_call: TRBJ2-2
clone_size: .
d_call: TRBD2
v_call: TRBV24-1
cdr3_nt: TGTGCCACCAGTGATGTGGGAACTAGCGCCGGGGAGCTGTTTTTT
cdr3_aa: CATSDVGTSAGELFF

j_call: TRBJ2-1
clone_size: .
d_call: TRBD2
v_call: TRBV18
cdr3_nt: TGTGCCAGCTCCCTGGGTAGCGGGGCTTGCAATGAGCAGTTCTTC
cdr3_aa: CASSLGSGACNEQFF

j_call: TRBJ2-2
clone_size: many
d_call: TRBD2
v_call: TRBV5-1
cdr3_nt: TGCGCCAGCAGCTTAGCAGCGGGAGGTTCCGGGGAGCTGTTTTTT
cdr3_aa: CASSLAAGGSGELFF

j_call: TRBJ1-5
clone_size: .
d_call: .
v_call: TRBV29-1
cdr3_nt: TGCAGCGTCGGGACGGCCCAGGCCCAGCATTTT
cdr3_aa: CSVGTAQAQHF

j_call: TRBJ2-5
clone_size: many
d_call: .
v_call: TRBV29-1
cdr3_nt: TGCAGCGCGGAAACAGGGCCGGGCGAGACCCAGTACTTC
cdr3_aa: CSAETGPGETQYF

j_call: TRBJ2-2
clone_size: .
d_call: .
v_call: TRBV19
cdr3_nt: TGTGCCAGTAGTATAAGTGACTACCCTCACGGGGAGCTGTTTTTT
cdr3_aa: CASSISDYPHGELFF

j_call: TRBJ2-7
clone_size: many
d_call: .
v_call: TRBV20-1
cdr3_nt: TGCAGTGCGGAGGGGCCTAACGAGCAGTACTTC
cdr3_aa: CSAEGPNEQYF

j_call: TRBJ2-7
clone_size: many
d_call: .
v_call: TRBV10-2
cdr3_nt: TGCGCCAGCAGTTCCCACGGAGTTTTGGAGCAGTACTTC
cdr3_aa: CASSSHGVLEQYF

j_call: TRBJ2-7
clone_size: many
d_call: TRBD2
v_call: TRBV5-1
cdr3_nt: TGCGCCAGCAAGTCGACTAGCGGGGAGGTCTACGAGCAGTACTTC
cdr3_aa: CASKSTSGEVYEQYF

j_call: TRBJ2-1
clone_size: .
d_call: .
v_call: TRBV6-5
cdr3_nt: TGTGCCAGTAGTTACGAGGGGGGCGGTGAGCAGTTCTTC
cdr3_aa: CASSYEGGGEQFF

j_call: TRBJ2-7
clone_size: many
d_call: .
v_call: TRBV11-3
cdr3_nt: TGTGCCAGCAGCTTAGGAGGATTACCGGGAGCCAACTACGAGCAGTACTTC
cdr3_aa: CASSLGGLPGANYEQYF

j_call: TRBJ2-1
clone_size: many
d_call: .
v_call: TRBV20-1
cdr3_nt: TGCAGTCCAACTTTTCCAGGTTACAATGAGCAGTTCTTC
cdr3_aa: CSPTFPGYNEQFF

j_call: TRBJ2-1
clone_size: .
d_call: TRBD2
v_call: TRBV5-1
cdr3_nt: TGCGCCAGCAGCTTGACTAGCGGGAGGGCCATCGATGAGCAGTTCTTC
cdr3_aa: CASSLTSGRAIDEQFF

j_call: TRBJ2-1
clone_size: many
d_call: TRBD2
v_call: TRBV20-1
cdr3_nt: TGCAGTGCTAGAGATAGGAGCGGGAGTTCCTACAATGAGCAGTTCTTC
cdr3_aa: CSARDRSGSSYNEQFF